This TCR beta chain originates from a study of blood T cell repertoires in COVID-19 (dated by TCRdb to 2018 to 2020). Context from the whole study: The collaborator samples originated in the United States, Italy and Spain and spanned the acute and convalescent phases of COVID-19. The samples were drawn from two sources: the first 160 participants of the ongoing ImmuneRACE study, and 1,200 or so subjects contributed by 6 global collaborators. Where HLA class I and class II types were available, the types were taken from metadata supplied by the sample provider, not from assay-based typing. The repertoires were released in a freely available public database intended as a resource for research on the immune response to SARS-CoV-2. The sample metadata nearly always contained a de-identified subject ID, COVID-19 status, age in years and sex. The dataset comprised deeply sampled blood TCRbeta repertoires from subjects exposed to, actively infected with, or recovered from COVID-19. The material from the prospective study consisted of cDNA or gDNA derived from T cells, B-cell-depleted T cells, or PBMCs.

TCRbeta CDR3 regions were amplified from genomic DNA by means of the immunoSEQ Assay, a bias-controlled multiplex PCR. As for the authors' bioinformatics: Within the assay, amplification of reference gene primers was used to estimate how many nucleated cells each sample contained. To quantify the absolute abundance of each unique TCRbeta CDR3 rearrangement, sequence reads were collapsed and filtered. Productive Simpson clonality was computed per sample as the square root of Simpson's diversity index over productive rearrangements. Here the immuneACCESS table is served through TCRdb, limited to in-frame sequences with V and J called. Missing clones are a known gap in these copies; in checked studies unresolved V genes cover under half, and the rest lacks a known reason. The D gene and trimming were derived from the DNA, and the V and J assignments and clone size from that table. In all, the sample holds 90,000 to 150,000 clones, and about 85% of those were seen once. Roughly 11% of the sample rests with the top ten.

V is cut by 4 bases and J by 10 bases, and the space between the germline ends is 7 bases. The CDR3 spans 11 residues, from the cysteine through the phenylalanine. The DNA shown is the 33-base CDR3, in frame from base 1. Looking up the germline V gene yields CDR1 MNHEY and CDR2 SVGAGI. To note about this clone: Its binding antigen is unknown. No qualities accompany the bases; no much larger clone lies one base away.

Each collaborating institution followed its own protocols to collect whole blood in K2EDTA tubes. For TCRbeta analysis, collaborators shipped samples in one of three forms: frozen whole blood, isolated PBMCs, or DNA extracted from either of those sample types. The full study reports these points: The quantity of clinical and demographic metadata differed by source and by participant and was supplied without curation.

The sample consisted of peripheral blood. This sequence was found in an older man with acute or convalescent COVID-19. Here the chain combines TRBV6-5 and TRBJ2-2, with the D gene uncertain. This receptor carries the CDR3 CASSSRMELFF. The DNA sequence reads TGTGCCAGCAGTTCCAGGATGGAGCTGTTTTTT.